A single sample is the source of the 13 T cell receptor beta chains below, sequenced in a study of CD8+ T cells in alopecia areata. The treatment: oral pan-JAK inhibitor, 5-10 mg twice daily. Following extraction, RNA underwent reverse transcription to cDNA, which served as the sequencing template. The repertoire was sequenced with immunoSEQ multiplex PCR; TCRdb's copy has only in-frame clones and lacks some. The table lists some 220,000 clones, about 57% of them singletons, with about 1.4% in the top ten. The sequencing here drew on CD4+ T cells sorted from blood, taken at week 4, from a patient treated with tofacitinib. The receptors come from a human donor with alopecia areata.

The chain carries TRBV29-1 and TRBJ1-1; D call uncertain. V gave up 6 bases and J gave up 6 bases, with 11 bases separating them. CDR1 and CDR2 (germline): SQVTM, ANQGSEA. This CDR3 is 11 amino acids long. The CDR3 sequence is CSVAFGAEAFF. The CDR3, as DNA: TGCAGCGTGGCCTTCGGGGCTGAAGCTTTCTTT.

V is TRBV27 and J is TRBJ1-1; 11 bases are shared with TRBD1. CDR1 is MNHEY and CDR2 is SMNVEV in the germline V gene (reference sequence). The CDR3 sequence is 13 residues long. Losses at the gene ends were 6 bases for V and 4 bases for J; bases not matched to a gene: 1. The CDR3 region has the DNA TGTGCCAGCAGGGGGACAGGGGGCACTGAAGCTTTCTTT. This encodes CASRGTGGTEAFF.

This clone has a handful of counts. This rearrangement joins TRBV7-2 to TRBJ1-2; D remains ambiguous. Germline loops: CDR1 SGHTA, CDR2 FQGNSA. CDR3 length: 16 residues. Trimming took off 1 base at V and 5 bases at J, with 17 bases between the two ends. The CDR3 nucleotides are TGTGCCAGCAGCTTAGTGGGCACCACTAGAGAGTATGGCTACACCTTC. It codes for CASSLVGTTREYGYTF. Filled out from reference TRBV7-2 and TRBJ1-2, the complete variable domain reads GAGVSQSPSNKVTEKGKDVELRCDPISGHTALYWYRQSLGQGLEFLIYFQGNSAPDKSGLPSDRFSAERTGGSVSTLTIQRTQQEDSAVYLCASSLVGTTREYGYTFGSGTRLTVV.

The rearrangement joins TRBV6-6 to TRBJ1-2; 7 bases align to TRBD1. The V gene's germline CDR1 is MNHNY and CDR2 SVGAGI (reference sequence). V trimming: 3 bases; J trimming: 3 bases; junction bases outside the gene matches: 10. The CDR3 contains 16 residues. Written as DNA, the CDR3 is TGTGCCAGCAGTTATACCGCTCAGGGGGGCCACTATGGCTACACCTTC. This gives the protein CASSYTAQGGHYGYTF.

The V gene is TRBV29-1, the J gene TRBJ1-2; D remains unclear. Trimming removed 5 bases at V and 8 bases at J, with 12 bases between. The CDR3 sequence is 11 residues long. Germline loops: CDR1 SQVTM, CDR2 ANQGSEA. The CDR3 spells CSVTSPGGYTF. The CDR3, as DNA: TGCAGCGTTACCAGCCCCGGGGGCTACACCTTC.

This clone was counted only a few times. The J gene is TRBJ1-5, the V gene TRBV4-3; D ambiguous. The CDR3 runs to 13 residues. V lost 1 base, J lost 5 bases, and 6 bases lay in between. The germline CDR1 and CDR2 sequences are LGHNA and YSLEER. The CDR3 nucleotides read TGCGCCAGCAGCCAAGGAAGGGATCAGCCCCAGCATTTT. The encoded protein is CASSQGRDQPQHF.

The V gene is TRBV4-2, the J gene TRBJ2-1; 8 nucleotides line up with TRBD1. The germline CDR1 and CDR2 sequences are LGHNA and YNFKEQ. V gave up 1 base and J gave up 3 bases; unmatched junction bases: 5. The CDR3 spans 16 residues. CDR3 in amino acids: CASSQGGQGFYNEQFF. For the CDR3, the DNA is TGTGCCAGCAGCCAAGGAGGACAGGGTTTCTACAATGAGCAGTTCTTC.

V and J are TRBV29-1 and TRBJ2-1, with a weak D call TRBD2 (6 bases). The CDR3 is made up of 12 amino acids. Deletions cut 6 bases from V and 5 bases from J, with 11 bases between. In germline, CDR1 is SQVTM, CDR2 ANQGSEA. The CDR3 loop is CSVGTVNNEQFF. The CDR3, as DNA: TGCAGCGTGGGGACTGTTAACAATGAGCAGTTCTTC.

This rearrangement joins TRBV5-6 to TRBJ2-5, with 8 positions matching TRBD2. V trimming: 4 bases; J trimming: 5 bases; junction bases outside the gene matches: 10. This CDR3 region has 15 residues. Per germline, CDR1 SGHDT and CDR2 YYEEEE. The CDR3 nucleotides read TGTGCCAGCAGCATAGGAGGCGGGGGGATGGAGACCCAGTACTTC. It translates to CASSIGGGGMETQYF.

The genes are TRBV7-2 and TRBJ2-7; 12 nucleotides match TRBD1. Trimming took 5 bases from V and 4 from J; bases not matched to a gene: 15. The germline CDR1 and CDR2 sequences are SGHTA and FQGNSA. The CDR3 contains 18 residues. In DNA, the CDR3 is TGTGCCAGCAGCCCACGCCCTCCGGGACAGGGGGCGAATTACGAGCAGTACTTC. Amino acids: CASSPRPPGQGANYEQYF. The whole variable domain, filled in from reference TRBV7-2 and TRBJ2-7, reads GAGVSQSPSNKVTEKGKDVELRCDPISGHTALYWYRQSLGQGLEFLIYFQGNSAPDKSGLPSDRFSAERTGGSVSTLTIQRTQQEDSAVYLCASSPRPPGQGANYEQYFGPGTRLTVT.

The chain uses TRBV27 and TRBJ2-7; 12 bases match TRBD1. The junction had 15 bases not matched to a gene; V was cut back by 6 bases and J by 3 bases. The CDR3 has 18 amino acids. CDR1 and CDR2 (germline): MNHEY, SMNVEV (reference sequence). This chain's CDR3 is CASRPAGTGGAGRYEQYF. Here the CDR3 DNA reads TGTGCCAGCAGACCAGCCGGGACAGGGGGCGCGGGTCGCTACGAGCAGTACTTC.

In its sample, this clone was seen a few times. This chain joins TRBV6-5 and TRBJ1-1; no firm D call. There are 13 residues in the CDR3. The germline V gene encodes CDR1 MNHEY and CDR2 SVGAGI. V gave up 1 base and J gave up 1 base, with 4 bases separating them. Here the CDR3 DNA reads TGTGCCAGCAGTTACTGGGAGAACACTGAAGCTTTCTTT. Protein product: CASSYWENTEAFF.

CDR3 protein: CASSLAGGYNEQFF. In DNA form, the CDR3 reads TGTGCCAGCAGCTTAGCGGGGGGCTACAATGAGCAGTTCTTC. The chain recombines TRBV7-6 with TRBJ2-1, with a possible D match to TRBD2 (6 bases). The length of the CDR3 is 14 residues. Trimming took off 0 bases at V and 3 bases at J, with 6 bases between the two ends. Germline-derived CDR1 and CDR2 are SGHVS and FNYEAQ.